The present TCR beta chain was sequenced within a study of early T cells in non-severe SARS-CoV-2 infection. The wider study: From unsorted whole blood, bulk RNA was sequenced, and the chains remained unpaired. Study results and limitations: Matching results from VDJdb favored anti-spike CD8 responses, leaving private and CD4 specificities undetected.

Trimming stripped 0 bases from V and 0 bases from J, with 5 bases between. Germline lookup yields CDR1 SGHRS and CDR2 YFSETQ. The CDR3 contains 14 residues. About this clonotype itself: No antigen is known for it.

The protocol attached unique molecular identifiers to individual cDNA molecules. MiXCR, applied by TCRdb to the 5' RACE reads, yields one record per CDR3 protein. The sample includes about 83,000 distinct CDR3 sequences, roughly an eighth of them seen just once. This TCR derives from an adult who was a healthcare worker with PCR-confirmed SARS-CoV-2 infection or an uninfected control (not recorded which). The specimen was whole blood. This chain connects TRBV5-1 to TRBJ2-3; D gene ambiguous. CDR3 DNA sequence: TGCGCCAGCAGCTTGGTGGCCAGCACAGATACGCAGTATTTT. Amino acid sequence: CASSLVASTDTQYF.